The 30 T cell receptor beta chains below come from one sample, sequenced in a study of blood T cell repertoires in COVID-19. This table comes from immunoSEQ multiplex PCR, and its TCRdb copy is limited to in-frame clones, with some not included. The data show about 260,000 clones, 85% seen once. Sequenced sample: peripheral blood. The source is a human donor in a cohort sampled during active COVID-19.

The CDR3, as DNA: TGTGCCACCAGCAGAGAGCTGCGAAGCGGGAGCCCCGGGGCCAACGTCCTGACTTTC. The encoded protein is CATSRELRSGSPGANVLTF. This chain links TRBV15 with TRBJ2-6; 8 nucleotides align to TRBD2. The germline CDR1 and CDR2 sequences are LNHNV and YYDKDF (reference sequence). Trimming removed 0 bases from V and 4 bases from J; junction bases left unmatched: 11. The CDR3 is made up of 19 amino acids. The full variable domain, its missing parts supplied by reference TRBV15 and TRBJ2-6, is DAMVIQNPRYQVTQFGKPVTLSCSQTLNHNVMYWYQQKSSQAPKLLFHYYDKDFNNEADTPDNFQSRRPNTSFCFLDIRSPGLGDTAMYLCATSRELRSGSPGANVLTFGAGSRLTVL.

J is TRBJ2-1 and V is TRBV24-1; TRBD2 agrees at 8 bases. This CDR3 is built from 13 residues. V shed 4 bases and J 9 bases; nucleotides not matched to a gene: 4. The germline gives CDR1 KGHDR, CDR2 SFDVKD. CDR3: CATSESGRGEQFF. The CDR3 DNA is TGTGCCACCAGTGAGAGCGGGAGAGGTGAGCAGTTCTTC.

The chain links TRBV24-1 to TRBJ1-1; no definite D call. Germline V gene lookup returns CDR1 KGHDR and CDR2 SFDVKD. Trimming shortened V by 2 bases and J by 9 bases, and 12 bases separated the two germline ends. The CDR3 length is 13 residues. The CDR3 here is CATSDSRVGKAFF. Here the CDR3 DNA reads TGTGCCACCAGTGATTCCCGGGTGGGTAAAGCTTTCTTT.

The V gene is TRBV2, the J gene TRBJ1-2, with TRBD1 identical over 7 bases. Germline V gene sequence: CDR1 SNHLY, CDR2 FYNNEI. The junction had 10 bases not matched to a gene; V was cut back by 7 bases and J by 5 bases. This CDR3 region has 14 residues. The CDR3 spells CASKEAGGPYGYTF. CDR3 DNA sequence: TGTGCCAGCAAAGAGGCAGGGGGGCCTTATGGCTACACCTTC. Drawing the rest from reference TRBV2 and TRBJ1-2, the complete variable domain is EPEVTQTPSHQVTQMGQEVILRCVPISNHLYFYWYRQILGQKVEFLVSFYNNEISEKSEIFDDQFSVERPDGSNFTLKIRSTKLEDSAMYFCASKEAGGPYGYTFGSGTRLTVV.

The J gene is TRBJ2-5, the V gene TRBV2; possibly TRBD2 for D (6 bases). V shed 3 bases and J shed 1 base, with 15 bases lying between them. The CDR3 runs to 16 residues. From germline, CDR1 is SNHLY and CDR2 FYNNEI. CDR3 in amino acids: CASSDVGFGSQETQYF. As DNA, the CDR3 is TGTGCCAGCAGTGATGTGGGGTTCGGGAGCCAAGAGACCCAGTACTTC.

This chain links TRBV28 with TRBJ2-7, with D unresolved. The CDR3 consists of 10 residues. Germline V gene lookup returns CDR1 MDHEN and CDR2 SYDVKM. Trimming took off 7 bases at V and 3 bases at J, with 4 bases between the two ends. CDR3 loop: CASIFYEQYF. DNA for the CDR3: TGTGCCAGCATCTTCTACGAGCAGTACTTC.

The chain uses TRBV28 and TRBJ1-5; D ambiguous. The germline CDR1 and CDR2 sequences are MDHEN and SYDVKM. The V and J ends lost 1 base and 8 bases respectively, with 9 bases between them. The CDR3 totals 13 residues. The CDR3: CASSLSPQEPQHF. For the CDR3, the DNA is TGTGCCAGCAGTTTATCTCCCCAGGAGCCCCAGCATTTT.

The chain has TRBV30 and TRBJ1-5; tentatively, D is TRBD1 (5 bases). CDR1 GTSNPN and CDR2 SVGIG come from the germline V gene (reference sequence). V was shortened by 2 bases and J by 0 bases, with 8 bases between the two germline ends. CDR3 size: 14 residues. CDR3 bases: TGTGCCTGGAGTACGGGGGTTAGCAATCAGCCCCAGCATTTT. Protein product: CAWSTGVSNQPQHF.

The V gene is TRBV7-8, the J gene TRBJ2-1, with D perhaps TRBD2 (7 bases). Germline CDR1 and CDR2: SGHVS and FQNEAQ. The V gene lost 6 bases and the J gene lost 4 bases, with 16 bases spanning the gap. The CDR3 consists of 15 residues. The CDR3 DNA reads TGTGCCAGCAGTAGGGGGGGCGGGATGTACAATGAGCAGTTCTTC. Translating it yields CASSRGGGMYNEQFF.

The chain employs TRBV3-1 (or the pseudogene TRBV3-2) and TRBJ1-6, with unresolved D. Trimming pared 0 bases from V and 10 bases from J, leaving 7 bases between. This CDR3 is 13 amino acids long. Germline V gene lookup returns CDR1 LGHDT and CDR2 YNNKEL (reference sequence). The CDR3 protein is CASSQDPQSPLHF. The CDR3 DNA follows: TGTGCCAGCAGCCAAGATCCCCAGTCACCCCTCCACTTT.

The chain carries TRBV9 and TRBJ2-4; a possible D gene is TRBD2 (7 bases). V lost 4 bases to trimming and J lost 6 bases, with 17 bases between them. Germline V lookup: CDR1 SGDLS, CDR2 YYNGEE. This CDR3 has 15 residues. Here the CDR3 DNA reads TGTGCCAGCAGCCCGAGGGGGGGGCTAGCAAACATTCAGTACTTC. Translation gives CASSPRGGLANIQYF.

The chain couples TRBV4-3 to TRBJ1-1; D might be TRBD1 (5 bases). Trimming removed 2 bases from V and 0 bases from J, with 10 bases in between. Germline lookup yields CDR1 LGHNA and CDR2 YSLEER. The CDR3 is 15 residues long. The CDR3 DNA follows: TGCGCCAGCAGCCAACTTCAGGGAATGAACACTGAAGCTTTCTTT. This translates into CASSQLQGMNTEAFF.

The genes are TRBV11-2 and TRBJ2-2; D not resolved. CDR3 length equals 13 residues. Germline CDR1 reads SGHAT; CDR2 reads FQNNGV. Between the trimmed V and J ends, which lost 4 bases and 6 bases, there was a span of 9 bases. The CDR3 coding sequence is TGTGCCAGCAGCTCCCTAGTATCCGGGGAGCTGTTTTTT. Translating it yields CASSSLVSGELFF.

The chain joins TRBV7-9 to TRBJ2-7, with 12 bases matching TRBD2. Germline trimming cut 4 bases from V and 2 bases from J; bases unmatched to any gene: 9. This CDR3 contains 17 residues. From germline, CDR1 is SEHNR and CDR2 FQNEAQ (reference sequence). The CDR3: CASSSTSGSAPPYEQYF. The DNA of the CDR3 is TGTGCCAGCAGCTCGACTAGCGGGAGTGCACCCCCCTACGAGCAGTACTTC.

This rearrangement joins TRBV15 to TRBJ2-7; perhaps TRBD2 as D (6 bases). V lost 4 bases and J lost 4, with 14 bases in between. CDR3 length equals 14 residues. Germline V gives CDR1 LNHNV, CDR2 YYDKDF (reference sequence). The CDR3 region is CATSTGGAAYEQYF. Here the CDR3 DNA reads TGTGCCACCAGCACGGGCGGGGCCGCGTACGAGCAGTACTTC.

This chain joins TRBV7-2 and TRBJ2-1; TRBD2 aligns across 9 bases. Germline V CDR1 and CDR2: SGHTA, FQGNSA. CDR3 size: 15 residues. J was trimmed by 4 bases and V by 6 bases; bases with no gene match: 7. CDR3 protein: CASRKGTSLYNEQFF. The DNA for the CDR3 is TGTGCCAGCAGGAAAGGGACTAGCCTTTACAATGAGCAGTTCTTC.

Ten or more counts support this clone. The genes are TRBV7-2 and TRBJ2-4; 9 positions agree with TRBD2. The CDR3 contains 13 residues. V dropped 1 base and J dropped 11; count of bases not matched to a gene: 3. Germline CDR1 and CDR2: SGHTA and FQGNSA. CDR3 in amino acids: CASSLGGREVQYF. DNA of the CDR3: TGTGCCAGCAGCTTAGGCGGGAGGGAGGTTCAGTACTTC.

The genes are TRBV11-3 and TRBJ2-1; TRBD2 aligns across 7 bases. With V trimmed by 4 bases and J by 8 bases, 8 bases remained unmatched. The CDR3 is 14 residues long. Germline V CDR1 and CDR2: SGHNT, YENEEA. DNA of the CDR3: TGTGCCAGCAGCTACGGAGGCGGGAGTGATGAGCAGTTCTTC. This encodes CASSYGGGSDEQFF.

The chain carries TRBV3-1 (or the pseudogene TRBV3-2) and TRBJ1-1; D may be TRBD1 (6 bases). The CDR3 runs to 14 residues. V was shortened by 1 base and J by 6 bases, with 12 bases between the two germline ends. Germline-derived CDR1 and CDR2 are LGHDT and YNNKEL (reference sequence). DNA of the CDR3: TGTGCCAGCAGCCAAGGTGGGACACAGTCTGAAGCTTTCTTT. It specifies CASSQGGTQSEAFF.

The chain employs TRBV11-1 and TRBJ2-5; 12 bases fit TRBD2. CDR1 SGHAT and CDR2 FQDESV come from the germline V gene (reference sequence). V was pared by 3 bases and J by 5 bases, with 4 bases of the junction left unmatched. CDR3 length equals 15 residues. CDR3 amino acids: CASSFSTSGSETQYF. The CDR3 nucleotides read TGTGCCAGCAGCTTCTCGACTAGCGGGAGCGAGACCCAGTACTTC. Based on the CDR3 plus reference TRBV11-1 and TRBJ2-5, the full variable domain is EAEVAQSPRYKITEKSQAVAFWCDPISGHATLYWYRQILGQGPELLVQFQDESVVDDSQLPKDRFSAERLKGVDSTLKIQPAELGDSAMYLCASSFSTSGSETQYFGPGTRLLVL.

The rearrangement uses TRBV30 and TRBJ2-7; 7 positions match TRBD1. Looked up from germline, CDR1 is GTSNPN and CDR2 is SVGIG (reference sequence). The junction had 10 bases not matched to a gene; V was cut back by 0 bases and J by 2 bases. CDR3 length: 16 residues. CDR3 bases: TGTGCCTGGAGTGTAAAGGGGGCCGAGTACGCCTACGAGCAGTACTTC. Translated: CAWSVKGAEYAYEQYF.

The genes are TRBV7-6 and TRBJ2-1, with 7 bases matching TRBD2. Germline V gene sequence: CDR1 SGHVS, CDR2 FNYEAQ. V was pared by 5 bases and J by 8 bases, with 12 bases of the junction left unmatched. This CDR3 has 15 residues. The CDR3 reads CASSLPTSRIDEQFF. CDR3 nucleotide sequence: TGTGCCAGCAGCCTACCGACTAGCCGGATAGATGAGCAGTTCTTC.

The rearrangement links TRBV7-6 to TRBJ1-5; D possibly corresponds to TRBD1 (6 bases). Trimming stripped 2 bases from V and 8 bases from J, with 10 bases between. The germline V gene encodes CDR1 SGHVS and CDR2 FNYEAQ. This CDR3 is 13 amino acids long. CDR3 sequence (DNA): TGTGCCAGCAGCTTATCCAGGGGTGAGCCCCAGCATTTT. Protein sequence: CASSLSRGEPQHF.

In DNA form, the CDR3 reads TGCGCCAGCAGCTTACAGGGGGGGAACACTGAAGCTTTCTTT. Its translation is CASSLQGGNTEAFF. The chain links TRBV5-1 to TRBJ1-1, with 8 bases fitting TRBD1. With 2 bases clipped from V and 1 base from J, the junction kept 1 base outside the gene matches. Germline V lookup: CDR1 SGHRS, CDR2 YFSETQ. The CDR3 contains 14 residues.

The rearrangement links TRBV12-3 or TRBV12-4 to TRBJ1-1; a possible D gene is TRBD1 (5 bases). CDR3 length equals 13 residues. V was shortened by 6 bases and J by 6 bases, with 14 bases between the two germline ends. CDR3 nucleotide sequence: TGTGCCAGCAGCTTCTCGGCAGGGCCTGAAGCTTTCTTT. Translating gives CASSFSAGPEAFF.

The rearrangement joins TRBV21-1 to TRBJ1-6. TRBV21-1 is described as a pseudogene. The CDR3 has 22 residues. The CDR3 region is CASSIRPEPGGLLSSYNSPLHF. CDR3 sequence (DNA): TGTGCCAGCAGCATTCGACCTGAGCCGGGAGGCCTTCTTAGCTCCTATAATTCACCCCTCCACTTT.

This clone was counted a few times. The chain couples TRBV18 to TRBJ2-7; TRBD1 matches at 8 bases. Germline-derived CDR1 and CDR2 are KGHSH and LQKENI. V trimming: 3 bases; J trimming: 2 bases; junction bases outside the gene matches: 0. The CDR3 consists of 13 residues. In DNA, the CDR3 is TGTGCCAGCTCACCGGACAGGGCCTACGAGCAGTACTTC. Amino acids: CASSPDRAYEQYF.

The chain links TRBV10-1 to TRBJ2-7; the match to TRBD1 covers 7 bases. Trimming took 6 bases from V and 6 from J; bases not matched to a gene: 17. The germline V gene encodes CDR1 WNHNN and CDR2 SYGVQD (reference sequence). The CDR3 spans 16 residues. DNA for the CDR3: TGCGCCAGCAGACACGATCCAACCGGGACAGTAGGCGAGCAGTACTTC. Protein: CASRHDPTGTVGEQYF.

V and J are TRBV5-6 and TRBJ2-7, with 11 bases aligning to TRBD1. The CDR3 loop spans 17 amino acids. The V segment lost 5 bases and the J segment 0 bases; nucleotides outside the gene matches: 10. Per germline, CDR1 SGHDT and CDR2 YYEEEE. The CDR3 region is CASRSRTGGFISYEQYF. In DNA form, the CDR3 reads TGTGCCAGCAGGTCCCGGACAGGGGGCTTTATCTCCTACGAGCAGTACTTC.

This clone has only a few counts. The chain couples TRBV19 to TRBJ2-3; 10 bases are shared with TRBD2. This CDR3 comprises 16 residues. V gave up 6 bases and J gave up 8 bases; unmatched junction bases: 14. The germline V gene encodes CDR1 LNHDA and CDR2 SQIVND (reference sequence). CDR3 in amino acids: CASSKREGPQYGTQYF. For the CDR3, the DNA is TGTGCCAGTAGCAAGCGGGAGGGCCCTCAGTATGGTACGCAGTATTTT.